Listed below are T cell receptor beta chains from one sample, sequenced in a study of regulatory T cells in long-lasting Graves disease. In TCRdb, the multiplex PCR reads were re-called with MiXCR into one record per CDR3 protein. The sample gives approximately 350,000 distinct CDR3 sequences, 12% of which show up once; approximately 17% is in the top ten. These same records also appear under a second study, on T cells in Graves' hyperthyroidism and ophthalmopathy.

The specimen comprised peripheral blood mononuclear cells (PBMCs), sampled at new diagnosis, from a patient treated with antithyroid drugs. The receptors derive from a woman younger than 35 with Graves disease. Both conserved end residues are part of each CDR3. D genes are given only for firm matches. For some rows the clone size is stated as once, few or many, or as a class when expanded; others skip it.

J | size | V | D | DNA | CDR3
TRBJ1-1 | few | TRBV25-1 | . | TGTGCCAGCAGGAGTACAGAGAACACTGAAGCTTTCTTT | CASRSTENTEAFF
TRBJ2-7 | many | TRBV7-2 | . | TGTGCCAGCAGCTTAGCCCAAGCTATAGAGCAGTACTTC | CASSLAQAIEQYF
TRBJ2-2 | many | TRBV7-2 | TRBD2 | TGTGCCAGCAGCTACCGAGCCTTACTAGCGGGGGGCCCCCCGTCCGGGGAGCTGTTTTTT | CASSYRALLAGGPPSGELFF
TRBJ2-5 | many | TRBV2 | TRBD2 | TGTGCCAGCAGTCTACGCGGACTAGCGGGGTGGGGAGAGACCCAGTACTTC | CASSLRGLAGWGETQYF
TRBJ1-5 | many | TRBV20-1 | . | TGCAGTGCAGGGGGTTCCAAGCCCCAGCATTTT | CSAGGSKPQHF
TRBJ1-1 | many | TRBV12-3/TRBV12-4 | . | TGTGCCAGCAGCTTAGTAGGGACTGAAGCTTTCTTT | CASSLVGTEAFF
TRBJ2-3 | . | TRBV5-1 | . | TGCGCCAGCAGCTTGGAACAGGTTTCGGATACGCAGTATTTT | CASSLEQVSDTQYF
TRBJ1-2 | few | TRBV29-1 | . | TGCAGCGTGCCGGGGGGGACCTATGGCTACACCTTC | CSVPGGTYGYTF
TRBJ2-7 | many | TRBV20-1 | TRBD2 | TGCAGTGCAAGCATGACTAGCGGTATCTACGAGCAGTACTTC | CSASMTSGIYEQYF
TRBJ2-2 | . | TRBV28 | . | TGTGCCAGTCTCCCGACCGTCACCGGGGAGCTGTTTTTT | CASLPTVTGELFF
TRBJ2-2 | . | TRBV12-3/TRBV12-4 | . | TGTGCCAGCAGTTTAAGTTTTATGGACAGCGCGAACACCGGGGAGCTGTTTTTT | CASSLSFMDSANTGELFF
TRBJ2-1 | many | TRBV7-2 | . | TGTGCCAGCAGCTACTTGTCAAGCTCCTACAATGAGCAGTTCTTC | CASSYLSSSYNEQFF
TRBJ1-1 | many | TRBV4-2 | . | TGTGCCAGCAGCCAAGAGGAGCGATTGAACACTGAAGCTTTCTTT | CASSQEERLNTEAFF
TRBJ2-1 | few | TRBV7-9 | TRBD2 | TGTGCCAGCAGCCCCAAAGCGGGAGTGGAGCAGTTCTTC | CASSPKAGVEQFF
TRBJ1-5 | . | TRBV4-3 | . | TGCGCCAGCAGCCAAGATACTAGCAATCAGCCCCAGCATTTT | CASSQDTSNQPQHF
TRBJ2-3 | . | TRBV7-2 | TRBD2 | TGTGCCAGCAGCAGAGCGGGAGGAGGGTATTCGCAGTATTTT | CASSRAGGGYSQYF
TRBJ2-1 | many | TRBV7-8 | . | TGTGCCAGCAGCCCCAGAGTGAATGAGCAGTTCTTC | CASSPRVNEQFF
TRBJ2-7 | many | TRBV7-3 | . | TGTGCCAGCAGCTTCGGTGTAGGGGAACATTACGAGCAGTACTTC | CASSFGVGEHYEQYF
TRBJ1-1 | . | TRBV7-3 | . | TGTGCCAGCAGCTCGACAGATCCGGGCGCTGAAGCTTTCTTT | CASSSTDPGAEAFF
TRBJ1-5 | few | TRBV7-2 | TRBD1 | TGTGCCAGCAGCTCCAGGGGTTCGGGACAGAATCAGCCCCAGCATTTT | CASSSRGSGQNQPQHF
TRBJ2-1 | few | TRBV7-9 | TRBD1 | TGTGCCAGCAGCTCCGTACAGGGGATCGATGAGCAGTTCTTC | CASSSVQGIDEQFF
TRBJ1-5 | . | TRBV6-1 | . | TGTGCCAGCAGTCCTTGGGGCAATCAGCCCCAGCATTTT | CASSPWGNQPQHF
TRBJ1-1 | . | TRBV7-2 | . | TGTGCCAGCTTCGCATATCCCAGGAGGCTGGGGAAGGGAGCTTTCTTT | CASFAYPRRLGKGAFF
TRBJ1-5 | . | TRBV28 | . | TGTGCCAGCAGTTTGCGGGGGGGTGGCAATCGGCCCCAGCATTTT | CASSLRGGGNRPQHF
TRBJ1-1 | . | TRBV4-3 | . | TGCGCCAGCAGCCAAGACGGATTTAACACTGAAGCTCTCTTT | CASSQDGFNTEALF
TRBJ1-2 | many | TRBV20-1 | . | TGCAGTGCCAAGAACCGGGACACCTTCTTCTATGGCTACACCTTC | CSAKNRDTFFYGYTF
TRBJ2-2 | . | TRBV30 | . | TGTGCCTGGAGTACCGGGGAGCTGTTTTTT | CAWSTGELFF
TRBJ1-5 | many | TRBV28 | . | TGTGCCAGCAGTTTCTACGGGAATCGCGGTCAGCCCCAGCATTTT | CASSFYGNRGQPQHF
TRBJ1-1 | many | TRBV7-3 | . | TGTGCCAGCAGCTTCTTGGAAAGGACTGAAGCTTTCTTT | CASSFLERTEAFF